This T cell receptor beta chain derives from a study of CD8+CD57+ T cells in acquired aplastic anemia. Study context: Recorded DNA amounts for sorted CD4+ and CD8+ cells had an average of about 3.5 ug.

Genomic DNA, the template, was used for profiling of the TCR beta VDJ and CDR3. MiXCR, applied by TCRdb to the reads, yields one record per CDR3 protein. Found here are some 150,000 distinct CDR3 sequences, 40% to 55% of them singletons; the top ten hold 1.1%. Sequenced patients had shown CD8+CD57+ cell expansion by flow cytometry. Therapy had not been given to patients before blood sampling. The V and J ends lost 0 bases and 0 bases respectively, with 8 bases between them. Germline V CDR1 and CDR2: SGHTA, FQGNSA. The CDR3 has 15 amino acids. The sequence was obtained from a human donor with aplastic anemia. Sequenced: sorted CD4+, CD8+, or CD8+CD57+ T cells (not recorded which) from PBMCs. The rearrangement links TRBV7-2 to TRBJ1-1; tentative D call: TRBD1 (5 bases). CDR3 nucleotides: TGTGCCAGCAGCTTAGCGGGACTCCTGAACACTGAAGCTTTCTTT. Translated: CASSLAGLLNTEAFF.